In this sample, the clone carrying this TCR beta chain turned up many times. RNA transcripts provided the source from which TCR beta CDR3 regions were amplified. First-round RT-PCR targeting the TCR CDR3 was performed with the HTBI primer set. TCRdb re-called the multiplex PCR reads with MiXCR, one entry per CDR3 protein. The data hold under 700,000 distinct CDR3 sequences, with 16% observed a single time. The data are from a study of T cells in Graves' hyperthyroidism and ophthalmopathy. Sequences were obtained from blood. The sequence was collected from a woman between 18 and 29 years old with Graves' hyperthyroidism.

CDR3 nucleotide sequence: TGCGCCAGCAGTGATTATCAGGGCTCGAACACTGAAGCTTTCTTT. Translating it yields CASSDYQGSNTEAFF. The genes are TRBV10-1 and TRBJ1-1, with D possibly being TRBD1 (5 bases). The germline V gene has CDR1 WNHNN and CDR2 SYGVQD (reference sequence). V was cut by 3 bases and J by 1 base, with 12 bases left in between. CDR3 length: 15 amino acids.